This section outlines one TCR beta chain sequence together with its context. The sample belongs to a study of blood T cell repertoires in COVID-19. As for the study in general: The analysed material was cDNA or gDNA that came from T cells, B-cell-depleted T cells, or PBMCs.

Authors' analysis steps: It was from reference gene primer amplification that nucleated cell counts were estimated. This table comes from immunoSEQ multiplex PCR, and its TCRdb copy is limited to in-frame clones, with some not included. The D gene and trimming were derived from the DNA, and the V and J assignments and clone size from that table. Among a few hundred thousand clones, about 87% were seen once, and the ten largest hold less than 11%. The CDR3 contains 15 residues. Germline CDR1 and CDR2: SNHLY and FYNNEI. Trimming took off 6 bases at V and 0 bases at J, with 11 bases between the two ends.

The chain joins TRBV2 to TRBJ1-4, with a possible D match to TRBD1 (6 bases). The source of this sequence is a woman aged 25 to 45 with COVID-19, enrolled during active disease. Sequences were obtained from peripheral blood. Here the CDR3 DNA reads TGTGCCAGCAGCCGAGGGGGGGCAACTAATGAAAAACTGTTTTTT. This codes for CASSRGGATNEKLFF.